This T cell receptor beta chain was sequenced during a study of blood T cell repertoires in COVID-19. Overall study context: There were acute and convalescent COVID-19 samples, and they came from the United States, Italy and Spain. The analysed material was cDNA or gDNA that came from T cells, B-cell-depleted T cells, or PBMCs.

Clones were read by immunoSEQ multiplex PCR, and TCRdb kept only the in-frame ones, dropping some. The data show tens of thousands of clones, roughly 80% seen once. Germline loops: CDR1 MNHEY, CDR2 SVGAGI. This CDR3 comprises 15 residues. Losses at the gene ends were 4 bases for V and 3 bases for J; bases not matched to a gene: 5. The V gene is TRBV6-5, the J gene TRBJ1-5; 8 nucleotides agree with TRBD1. Sequencing input: peripheral blood. The clonotype was recovered from an elderly woman with active or convalescent COVID-19. The CDR3 loop is CASSSFRGLNQPQHF. As DNA, the CDR3 is TGTGCCAGCAGTTCGTTCAGGGGGCTCAATCAGCCCCAGCATTTT.